Below, one T cell receptor beta chain is given with its context. Its specificity is unknown. A junction boundary mismatches the germline segment, possibly from a read error. In the original processing: A classifier for distant metastasis in papillary thyroid cancer was constructed using CDR3 differences observed across clinicopathological groups. TCRdb called clones again from the PCR reads with MiXCR. The V and J calls here are based on TCRdb, not the publication. The data hold tens of thousands of clones, with around 23% observed a single time. This sample was included in a study of metastatic and nonmetastatic thyroid tumors. Study summary: Repertoires from blood and tumor or nodule tissue of malignant and benign thyroid patients were compared.

Regarding the study as a whole: Compared with benign nodules, malignant thyroid tumors were reported to have significantly higher TCR beta diversity in both blood and tumor.

Not a single patient had been given any form of treatment at any point before undergoing thyroid surgery. The CDR3 has 15 residues. Germline V gene lookup returns CDR1 LGHDT and CDR2 YNNKEL (reference sequence). The sequenced material came from blood. The gene calls are TRBV3-1 and TRBJ2-3, with 9 bases lining up with TRBD1. This sequence originates from a male donor with papillary thyroid cancer or a benign thyroid nodule (not recorded which). Some clones in this sample may be carry-over from other donors' samples. The CDR3 loop reads CANSQHGQGTDTQYF. DNA of the CDR3: TGTGCCAACAGCCAACACGGACAGGGGACAGATACGCAGTATTTT.